This T cell receptor (beta chain) was found in a study of T cell responses to AZD1222 COVID-19 vaccine. The study, taken as a whole, reports: Close to half of spike-specific TCRs reportedly recognize unmutated variant regions. Breadth and depth of Spike-specific TCRs rose after two AZD1222 doses.

As to this clone: Antigen unknown.

CDR1 is LGHDT, CDR2 YNNKEL, per germline (reference sequence). The V and J ends lost 5 bases and 4 bases, in that order; junction bases with no gene match: 7. CDR3 length: 15 residues. Using immunoSEQ multiplex PCR, the repertoire was profiled, and TCRdb retains in-frame clones only, with some absent. The repertoire includes some 85,000 clones, about 91% of them detected once, and 7.5% sits in the top ten. The rearrangement uses TRBV3-1 (or the pseudogene TRBV3-2) and TRBJ1-1, with TRBD1 matching over 10 bases. The specimen was peripheral blood, collected on day 0 of AZD1222 vaccination. The clonotype comes from an adult in good health. CDR3 sequence: CASSNGQGVITEAFF. The CDR3 nucleotides read TGTGCCAGCAGCAACGGACAGGGGGTGATCACTGAAGCTTTCTTT.